These 9 T cell receptor beta chains were all obtained from the same sample, sequenced in a study of molecular identifiers for immune sequencing clone quantification (dated by TCRdb to about 2018). To prepare the library, PCR was applied. Sequencing used an Illumina HiSeq 4000. Using fastp at Q25 and MiXCR, TCRdb reprocessed the public reads and kept productive beta chains. For every CDR3 protein sequence, its rows merge into one entry that carries the most common genes and DNA. Present in this sample are 400,000 to 600,000 distinct CDR3 sequences, about 20% of which were seen just once. The ten largest account for under 0.85% of the sample. Sequencing used naive CD8+ T cells from blood, with Jurkat cell RNA spiked in. According to the study, the label for this sample's cell subset or site signals: FACS-sorted CD8+CD4-CCR7+CD45RA+ naive T cells. The receptor source for this set is a human donor in good health. Some libraries in this study had Jurkat cell RNA spiked in.

This clonotype has a handful of counts. The chain combines TRBV18 with TRBJ2-5; D may be TRBD1 (5 bases). This CDR3 comprises 14 residues. Germline V gives CDR1 KGHSH, CDR2 LQKENI. V lost 6 bases to trimming and J lost 1 base, with 12 bases between them. The CDR3 DNA reads as TGTGCCAGCTCCACGTCAGGGTTCCAAGAGACCCAGTACTTC. This translates into CASSTSGFQETQYF.

This rearrangement joins TRBV27 to TRBJ2-1; TRBD2 is a possible D gene (5 bases). Germline V gene sequence: CDR1 MNHEY, CDR2 SMNVEV (reference sequence). The CDR3 runs to 13 residues. Trimming removed 2 bases at V and 7 bases at J, with 9 bases between. The CDR3: CASSLIGENEQFF. CDR3 in DNA: TGTGCCAGCAGTTTAATCGGGGAGAATGAGCAGTTCTTC.

The V and J genes are TRBV6-5 and TRBJ2-2; D is unclear. The CDR3 extends over 17 amino acids. Germline CDR1 is MNHEY and CDR2 is SVGAGI. Trimming pared 5 bases from V and 0 bases from J, leaving 16 bases between. CDR3 sequence reads: CASSPTDLTANTGELFF. As DNA, the CDR3 is TGTGCCAGCAGTCCAACCGACCTTACCGCGAACACCGGGGAGCTGTTTTTT.

This clonotype came up many times. The V gene is TRBV30, the J gene TRBJ1-1, with D perhaps TRBD1 (6 bases). The CDR3 covers 13 residues. CDR1 GTSNPN and CDR2 SVGIG come from the germline V gene (reference sequence). V was clipped by 0 bases and J by 4 bases, with 9 bases between them. The CDR3 region is CAWSVQGLTEAFF. In DNA form, the CDR3 reads TGTGCCTGGAGTGTACAGGGCCTCACTGAAGCTTTCTTT.

This clonotype was seen a single time. A read error may explain this, as a much larger clone is one base away. This chain links TRBV7-9 with TRBJ2-2; no definite D call. Per the germline V gene, CDR1 is SEHNR and CDR2 is FQNEAQ (reference sequence). The CDR3 totals 8 residues. DNA of the CDR3: TGTGCCAGCAACCCGGGCTGTTTT. Its protein is CASNPGCF.

This clonotype was detected a few times. The genes are TRBV4-3 and TRBJ2-1; 14 bases are shared with TRBD2. In germline, CDR1 is LGHNA, CDR2 YSLEER. The V segment lost 3 bases and the J segment 0 bases; nucleotides outside the gene matches: 4. The CDR3 has 18 amino acids. In DNA form, the CDR3 reads TGCGCCAGCAGCCAGGGGACTAGCGGGGGACGCTCCTACAATGAGCAGTTCTTC. Its protein product is CASSQGTSGGRSYNEQFF.

This clonotype has at least ten counts. In DNA form, the CDR3 reads TGCGCCAGCAGCCCTGATCTCGGAAAATCCTACGAGCAGTACTTC. Encoded protein: CASSPDLGKSYEQYF. The V and J genes are TRBV4-3 and TRBJ2-7; no clear D gene. V lost 4 bases and J 1 base, leaving 14 bases between the germline ends. CDR3 length: 15 amino acids. CDR1 LGHNA and CDR2 YSLEER come from the germline V gene.

This clonotype was picked up a small number of times. V gene TRBV7-9 combines with J gene TRBJ1-1; D remains ambiguous. CDR3 size: 16 residues. Trimming pared 4 bases from V and 4 bases from J, leaving 19 bases between. Germline lookup yields CDR1 SEHNR and CDR2 FQNEAQ (reference sequence). The CDR3 reads CASSSYEAPGGTEAFF. CDR3 in DNA: TGTGCCAGCAGCTCGTACGAGGCCCCCGGAGGCACTGAAGCTTTCTTT.

This clonotype appeared many times. The V gene is TRBV7-9, the J gene TRBJ2-6; no definite D call. Trimming cost V 2 bases and J 4 bases, with 12 bases left between them. Looked up from germline, CDR1 is SEHNR and CDR2 is FQNEAQ (reference sequence). The CDR3 length is 16 residues. Here the CDR3 reads CASSLTPGSGANVLTF. CDR3 bases: TGTGCCAGCAGCTTAACCCCCGGGTCCGGGGCCAACGTCCTGACTTTC.